These T cell receptor beta chains were read from a single sample in a study of human CD8 memory T cell subsets. TCRdb re-called the 5' RACE reads; every CDR3 protein appears as one record, without DNA. In all, the sample yields about 7,000 distinct CDR3 sequences. The sequencing input was CD8+ T cells from PBMCs. These TCRs come from a human donor in good health. CDR3s include the opening cysteine and the closing phenylalanine or tryptophan. Part of the rows lack a size; the others show once, few, many or a class for expanded clones.

V,J,size,CDR3
TRBV12-3/TRBV12-4,TRBJ2-2,.,CASKDGYTGELFF
TRBV24-1,TRBJ2-2,medium-sized,CATSERTDDAELFF
TRBV7-6,TRBJ1-5,.,CASSLAEGMEQPQHF
TRBV19,TRBJ1-5,.,CASSISGGNQPQHF
TRBV20-1,TRBJ2-3,medium-sized,CSATAEGSPQDTQYF
TRBV7-8,TRBJ1-1,.,CASSLVAKASYTEAFF
TRBV5-4,TRBJ2-7,.,CASSFRGPLAEEQYF
TRBV20-1,TRBJ1-1,medium-sized,CSATGHLNTEAFF
TRBV10-3,TRBJ2-3,medium-sized,CAISDSGGITDTQYF
TRBV7-9,TRBJ1-5,.,CASSTGQGARSNQPQHF
TRBV5-1,TRBJ2-1,.,CASSFFNSREDEQFF
TRBV5-1,TRBJ1-6,.,CASSLDPMDNSPLHF
TRBV7-6,TRBJ2-7,.,CASSYSLAAYEQYF
TRBV7-9,TRBJ2-1,.,CASSSTGQLDYNEQFF
TRBV5-6,TRBJ2-1,medium-sized,CASSLGPGGAQFF
TRBV7-9,TRBJ1-4,.,CASSPGGATNEKLFF
TRBV19,TRBJ2-3,.,CASSIWLRDTQYF
TRBV27,TRBJ2-2,medium-sized,CASRGTQNTGELFF
TRBV11-2,TRBJ1-1,.,CASSLEPGDWVTEAFF
TRBV5-1,TRBJ2-1,.,CASSFDWEQFF
TRBV7-9,TRBJ2-2,.,CASSLVPAGAVGELFF
TRBV28,TRBJ2-3,medium-sized,CASSPQLHRERTDTQYF
TRBV29-1,TRBJ2-5,medium-sized,CSSRRGGSETQYF
TRBV19,TRBJ1-1,.,CASSILVGVSTEAFF